This T cell receptor (beta chain) was documented in a study of cytomegalovirus exposure and HLA in healthy donors. Whole-study findings and limits: Reports state that TCR beta sequences accurately predicted most subjects' HLA-A and HLA-B alleles. Sequencing depth roughly uniform across donors was assumed in presence/absence analyses.

A single count supports this clone. Its matching antigen is unknown. PCR primers comprised 60 Vbeta and 13 Jbeta primers. Profiling relied on immunoSEQ multiplex PCR, and the TCRdb table lists in-frame clones only, not all of them. This table has 120,000 or so clones, over 65% appearing once. The source material was PBMCs. The TCR originated in a woman in her forties in good health and CMV-seronegative.

CDR3 sequence reads: CASSSQGTNYGYTF. In DNA form, the CDR3 reads TGTGCCAGCAGTTCGCAGGGGACTAACTATGGCTACACCTTC. The gene calls are TRBV2 and TRBJ1-2; D might be TRBD1 (6 bases). CDR1 SNHLY and CDR2 FYNNEI come from the germline V gene. Trimming removed 5 bases at V and 0 bases at J, with 10 bases between. This CDR3 has 14 residues.